This is a list of T cell receptor beta chains from one sample in a study of cytotoxic CD8 clonotypes in ibrutinib-treated CLL. Some clones are missing from TCRdb's copy, which holds only in-frame ones; the method was immunoSEQ multiplex PCR. The top ten hold roughly 5.4% of the sample, which has approximately 84,000 clones, around 84% seen once. The sequenced sample was PBMCs, obtained before ibrutinib treatment. These TCRs come from a human donor with chronic lymphocytic leukemia. The CDR3 runs from the conserved cysteine through the conserved F or W. A D gene is named only where the DNA matches it firmly. Clone sizes are given selectively: once, few, many, or a class where the clone is expanded.

.	TRBJ1-2	17	.	TRBV5-5	CASSLASVIRDNYGYTF	TGTGCCAGCAGCTTGGCTTCGGTCATAAGGGATAACTATGGCTACACCTTC
TRBD1	TRBJ2-7	15	.	TRBV19	CASSPDRGSPYEQYF	TGTGCCAGTAGTCCGGACAGGGGGTCTCCCTACGAGCAGTACTTC
TRBD2	TRBJ2-2	13	few	TRBV9	CASNQGGTGELFF	TGTGCCAGCAATCAGGGAGGGACCGGGGAGCTGTTTTTT
.	TRBJ1-5	11	few	TRBV20-1	CSARDGRSQHF	TGCAGTGCTAGAGATGGTCGGTCCCAGCATTTT
TRBD1	TRBJ2-3	15	.	TRBV5-1	CASSSQGFVEDTQYF	TGCGCCAGCAGCTCACAGGGGTTTGTCGAGGATACGCAGTATTTT
.	TRBJ1-1	15	.	TRBV19	CASSIGYRTSTEAFF	TGTGCCAGTAGTATAGGGTACCGTACGTCGACTGAAGCTTTCTTT
.	TRBJ1-2	15	.	TRBV4-1	CASSQDPGATYGYTF	TGCGCCAGCAGCCAAGATCCCGGGGCGACGTATGGCTACACCTTC
TRBD2	TRBJ2-1	20	.	TRBV28	CASSFFPGTSGTISYNEQFF	TGTGCCAGCAGTTTTTTTCCGGGGACTAGCGGGACCATTTCCTACAATGAGCAGTTCTTC
.	TRBJ2-7	15	few	TRBV21-1	CASSTGQGLGYEQYF	TGTGCCAGCAGCACCGGACAGGGGTTAGGCTACGAGCAGTACTTC
.	TRBJ2-7	14	once	TRBV9	CASSVEHYPYEQYF	TGTGCCAGCAGCGTAGAACACTACCCCTACGAGCAGTACTTC
TRBD1	TRBJ1-4	13	.	TRBV18	CASSPDRDEKLFF	TGTGCCAGCTCACCAGACAGGGACGAAAAACTGTTTTTT
.	TRBJ2-7	11	few	TRBV30	CAWRRGNEQYF	TGTGCCTGGAGACGGGGGAACGAGCAGTACTTC
.	TRBJ2-5	14	.	TRBV5-5	CASSWGGSQETQYF	TGTGCCAGCAGCTGGGGTGGAAGTCAAGAGACCCAGTACTTC
.	TRBJ1-2	13	.	TRBV27	CASSFRGFNGYTF	TGTGCCAGCAGTTTTAGGGGGTTCAATGGCTACACCTTC
.	TRBJ2-2	14	.	TRBV5-1	CASSLAISAGELFF	TGCGCCAGCAGCTTGGCTATCTCGGCCGGGGAGCTGTTTTTT
.	TRBJ2-7	15	.	TRBV6-6	CASSYSRDTSYEQYF	TGTGCCAGCAGTTACTCGAGGGACACCTCCTACGAGCAGTACTTC
TRBD2	TRBJ2-3	18	.	TRBV7-3	CASSPIGGAGGEGDTQYF	TGTGCCAGCAGCCCCATAGGCGGAGCGGGAGGGGAAGGAGATACGCAGTATTTT
TRBD1	TRBJ2-2	15	.	TRBV6-5	CASSTTTGGAGELFF	TGTGCCAGCAGCACAACTACAGGGGGCGCCGGGGAGCTGTTTTTT
.	TRBJ2-5	11	.	TRBV19	CASSIEETQYF	TGTGCCAGTAGTATAGAAGAGACCCAGTACTTC
TRBD1	TRBJ1-5	15	.	TRBV30	CAWSVERGHVQPQHF	TGTGCCTGGAGTGTAGAAAGGGGGCATGTTCAGCCCCAGCATTTT
TRBD1	TRBJ1-3	15	.	TRBV5-1	CASSLEGQGADTIYF	TGCGCCAGCAGCTTGGAGGGACAGGGGGCTGACACCATATATTTT
.	TRBJ2-3	13	once	TRBV7-2	CASSFGLGDTQYF	TGTGCCAGCAGCTTCGGTCTCGGGGATACGCAGTATTTT
.	TRBJ2-1	17	once	TRBV10-1	CASSNPGDPSSYNEQFF	TGCGCCAGCAGTAACCCAGGGGACCCTAGCTCCTACAATGAGCAGTTCTTC
TRBD2	TRBJ2-3	16	.	TRBV7-2	CASSLGLAGAADTQYF	TGTGCCAGCAGCTTGGGACTAGCGGGAGCAGCAGATACGCAGTATTTT
.	TRBJ2-1	15	.	TRBV7-3	CASSSAGTLYNEQFF	TGTGCCAGCAGCTCGGCAGGGACTTTATACAATGAGCAGTTCTTC
TRBD2	TRBJ2-1	14	.	TRBV27	CASNRLAGGYEQFF	TGTGCCAGCAACAGACTAGCGGGAGGCTATGAGCAGTTCTTC
TRBD2	TRBJ2-7	17	once	TRBV10-3	CAISELLAGSKPYEQYF	TGTGCCATCAGTGAGTTGTTAGCGGGATCTAAGCCCTACGAGCAGTACTTC
TRBD1	TRBJ2-5	16	.	TRBV5-4	CASSRGTGYNQETQYF	TGTGCCAGCAGCCGAGGGACAGGGTATAATCAAGAGACCCAGTACTTC
.	TRBJ2-7	14	.	TRBV5-1	CASSLAGDSNEQYF	TGCGCCAGCAGCTTGGCGGGAGACTCCAACGAGCAGTACTTC
TRBD2	TRBJ2-4	18	.	TRBV9	CASSIRPGLAGERNIQYF	TGTGCCAGCAGCATCCGACCGGGACTAGCGGGAGAGAGGAACATTCAGTACTTC
.	TRBJ2-7	15	.	TRBV10-2	CASSDTRQATYEQYF	TGCGCCAGCAGTGATACGAGACAGGCGACCTACGAGCAGTACTTC
.	TRBJ2-2	18	once	TRBV19	CASSLRQARGGVTGELFF	TGTGCCAGTAGTCTCCGCCAGGCTAGGGGGGGCGTCACCGGGGAGCTGTTTTTT
TRBD1	TRBJ2-6	18	few	TRBV5-4	CASSFYPGQGAGANVLTF	TGTGCCAGCAGCTTTTATCCGGGACAGGGGGCTGGGGCCAACGTCCTGACTTTC